The 6 T cell receptor beta chains given below trace back to one sample, sequenced in a study of T cell responses to AZD1222 COVID-19 vaccine. The table came from immunoSEQ multiplex PCR; TCRdb's copy has only in-frame clones and leaves some out. The table has about 160,000 clones, about 92% seen once. Here the sequenced sample was peripheral blood, taken 28 days after the second AZD1222 dose. The receptors derive from an adult who received the AZD1222 COVID-19 vaccine.

The V and J genes are TRBV7-8 and TRBJ2-5, with 9 bases identical to TRBD2. The V and J ends lost 4 bases and 5 bases, in that order; junction bases with no gene match: 8. From germline, CDR1 is SGHVS and CDR2 FQNEAQ. The CDR3 extends over 15 amino acids. The CDR3 loop reads CASSSWGLAGETQYF. The CDR3 DNA follows: TGTGCCAGCAGCTCTTGGGGACTAGCCGGGGAGACCCAGTACTTC.

J is TRBJ2-2 and V is TRBV24-1; D gene ambiguous. The CDR3 totals 14 residues. The V end lost 4 bases, the J end lost 6 bases, and 11 bases lay between the germline ends. Germline assignment: CDR1 KGHDR and CDR2 SFDVKD. CDR3 loop: CATSDPDAAGELFF. The CDR3, as DNA: TGTGCCACCAGTGACCCCGACGCGGCCGGGGAGCTGTTTTTT.

This clone was seen once. V is TRBV7-3 and J is TRBJ2-1; maybe TRBD1 (6 bases). Trimming stripped 5 bases from V and 4 bases from J, with 15 bases between. The CDR3 covers 15 residues. CDR1 is SGHTA and CDR2 is FQGTGA in the germline V gene. For the CDR3, the DNA is TGTGCCAGCAGCCCCGACAGGTATCGTTACAATGAGCAGTTCTTC. Translated, it gives CASSPDRYRYNEQFF. Drawing the rest from reference TRBV7-3 and TRBJ2-1, the complete variable domain is GAGVSQTPSNKVTEKGKYVELRCDPISGHTALYWYRQSLGQGPEFLIYFQGTGAADDSGLPNDRFFAVRPEGSVSTLKIQRTERGDSAVYLCASSPDRYRYNEQFFGPGTRLTVL.

The chain uses TRBV27 and TRBJ2-4; possible D gene TRBD2, 6 bases. CDR1 and CDR2 (germline): MNHEY, SMNVEV (reference sequence). V shed 0 bases and J shed 2 bases, with 8 bases lying between them. The CDR3 loop spans 15 amino acids. In DNA, the CDR3 is TGTGCCAGCAGTTTATCGGAGGGGACCAAAAACATTCAGTACTTC. This sequence encodes CASSLSEGTKNIQYF.

The chain combines TRBV5-1 with TRBJ1-2; TRBD1 matches 8 bases. The CDR3 has 14 residues. The germline gives CDR1 SGHRS, CDR2 YFSETQ. V lost 1 base, J lost 1 base, and 0 bases stayed unmatched. CDR3 residues: CASSLTGGNYGYTF. The DNA for the CDR3 is TGCGCCAGCAGCTTGACAGGGGGTAACTATGGCTACACCTTC. Looking up the rest from reference TRBV5-1 and TRBJ1-2 gives the full variable domain: KAGVTQTPRYLIKTRGQQVTLSCSPISGHRSVSWYQQTPGQGLQFLFEYFSETQRNKGNFPGRFSGRQFSNSRSEMNVSTLELGDSALYLCASSLTGGNYGYTFGSGTRLTVV.

This chain uses TRBV6-2 or TRBV6-3 with TRBJ2-1, with 12 bases aligning to TRBD2. This CDR3 is built from 15 residues. Germline V gene data show CDR1 as MNHEY and CDR2 as SVGEGT. With V trimmed by 4 bases and J by 7 bases, 5 bases remained unmatched. This chain's CDR3 is CASSFFGLAGNEQFF. In DNA form, the CDR3 reads TGTGCCAGCAGTTTCTTCGGACTAGCGGGAAATGAGCAGTTCTTC.